This TCR beta chain is from a study of Graves' ophthalmopathy and Graves' hyperthyroidism. The CDR3 contains 14 residues. Germline V gives CDR1 ENHRY, CDR2 SYGVKD. A word on this clonotype: Sequence at one end of the junction differs from germline and may be a read error.

RNA transcripts provided the template for amplifying TCR beta CDR3 regions. Second-round multiplex PCR came after first-round RT-PCR with HTBI primers. TCRdb reprocessed the multiplex PCR reads via MiXCR and lists one record per CDR3 protein. The data contain almost 750,000 distinct CDR3 sequences, roughly two fifths of them singletons. Sample: peripheral blood. The rearrangement joins TRBV10-3 to TRBJ1-6; TRBD1 matches at 7 bases. The sequence was obtained from an adult man with Graves' ophthalmopathy. CDR3 sequence: CASSGTARDSPLYF. Written as DNA, the CDR3 is TGTGCCAGCTCCGGGACAGCGAGGGATTCACCCCTCTACTTT.